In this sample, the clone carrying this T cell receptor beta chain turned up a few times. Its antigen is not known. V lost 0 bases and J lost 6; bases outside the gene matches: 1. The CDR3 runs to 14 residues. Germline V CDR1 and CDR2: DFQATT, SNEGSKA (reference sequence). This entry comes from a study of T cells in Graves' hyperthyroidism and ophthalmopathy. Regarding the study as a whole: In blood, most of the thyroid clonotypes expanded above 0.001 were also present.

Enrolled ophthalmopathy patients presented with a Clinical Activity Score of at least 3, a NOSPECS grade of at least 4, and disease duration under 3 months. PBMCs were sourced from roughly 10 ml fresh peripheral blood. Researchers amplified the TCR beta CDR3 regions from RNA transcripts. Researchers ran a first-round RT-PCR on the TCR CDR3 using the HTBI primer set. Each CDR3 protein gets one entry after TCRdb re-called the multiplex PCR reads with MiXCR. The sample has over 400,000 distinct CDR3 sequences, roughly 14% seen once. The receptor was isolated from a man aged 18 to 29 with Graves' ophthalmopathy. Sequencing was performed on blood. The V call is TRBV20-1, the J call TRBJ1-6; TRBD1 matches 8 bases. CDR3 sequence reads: CSARETGANSPLHF. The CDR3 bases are TGCAGTGCTAGAGAGACAGGGGCTAATTCACCCCTCCACTTT.